This paragraph reports one T cell receptor (beta chain). The antigen is undetermined. The source of the sample is a study of T cell repertoires and HLA-DP antigens. Across the study: Pre-culture CD4+ samples used roughly 1,200 ng DNA versus around 200 ng for CD137+CD4+ sorts.

Study outcomes and limitations: Previously undetected clones averaged about 35% and 50% against the two alleles respectively. Antigen presentation used HeLa cells, with total CD4+ cells responding.

Assay used: immunoSEQ multiplex PCR; TCRdb lists only in-frame clones, some missing. This table has about 110,000 clones, 85% to 95% appearing once. Germline V gene sequence: CDR1 MGHRA, CDR2 YSYEKL. The J segment lost 0 bases and the V segment lost 4 bases, leaving 9 bases of the junction unmatched. The CDR3 runs to 17 residues. The chain has TRBV4-1 and TRBJ2-1, with 7 positions matching TRBD1. The sample comprised CD4+ T cells from PBMCs. The sequence came from a woman aged 18 to 35 in good health and CMV-seronegative. The CDR3 sequence is CASSPLWTGSSYNEQFF. In DNA, the CDR3 is TGCGCCAGCAGCCCCCTATGGACAGGCAGCTCCTACAATGAGCAGTTCTTC.